These T cell receptor beta chains were read from a single sample in a study of cytomegalovirus exposure and HLA in healthy donors. The protocol was immunoSEQ multiplex PCR, while the TCRdb copy is restricted to in-frame clones and leaves out a portion. Of about 180,000 clones in the sample, 75% to 85% were seen once. Sequences were obtained from PBMCs. The source of these receptors is a woman aged 25-40 years in good health and CMV-seropositive. Each CDR3 is given with its conserved first and last residue. D genes are given only for firm matches. A clone size is listed for some rows: how often the clone was seen (once, few, many), or a class if it is expanded.

v_call: TRBV30; j_call: TRBJ1-2; d_call: TRBD1; clone_size: .; cdr3_nt: TGTGCCTGGGAGAGGGGGCTTGACTATGGCTACACCTTC; cdr3_aa: CAWERGLDYGYTF
v_call: TRBV7-9; j_call: TRBJ2-7; d_call: .; clone_size: once; cdr3_nt: TGTGCCTCCGAGGGGGTTGGGACCTACGAGCAGTACTTC; cdr3_aa: CASEGVGTYEQYF
v_call: TRBV5-1; j_call: TRBJ1-1; d_call: .; clone_size: .; cdr3_nt: TGCGCCAGCAGCGAACAGGGGAACACTGAAGCTTTCTTT; cdr3_aa: CASSEQGNTEAFF
v_call: TRBV28; j_call: TRBJ2-1; d_call: TRBD2; clone_size: .; cdr3_nt: TGTGCCAGCAGTCTTATGCGGGGGGGCTTCCCCAATGAGCAGTTCTTC; cdr3_aa: CASSLMRGGFPNEQFF
v_call: TRBV11-2; j_call: TRBJ1-1; d_call: .; clone_size: .; cdr3_nt: TGTGCCAGCAGCTTTTGGGGCAGAAGTCAGGGCATGAACACTGAAGCTTTCTTT; cdr3_aa: CASSFWGRSQGMNTEAFF
v_call: TRBV4-1; j_call: TRBJ1-1; d_call: .; clone_size: .; cdr3_nt: TGCGCCAGCAGCCGGGGAGGGGACCGGGCATACACTGAAGCTTTCTTT; cdr3_aa: CASSRGGDRAYTEAFF
v_call: TRBV6-5; j_call: TRBJ1-4; d_call: .; clone_size: .; cdr3_nt: TGTGCCAGCAGTTACCGGACAGCGGGGGAAAAACTGTTTTTT; cdr3_aa: CASSYRTAGEKLFF
v_call: TRBV28; j_call: TRBJ2-5; d_call: TRBD2; clone_size: .; cdr3_nt: TGTGCCAGCACCCCGGGACTAGCGGGCCTTCGGGAGACCCAGTACTTC; cdr3_aa: CASTPGLAGLRETQYF
v_call: TRBV15; j_call: TRBJ2-5; d_call: .; clone_size: .; cdr3_nt: TGTGCCACCAGCACCCGGGACTCTCAAGAGACCCAGTACTTC; cdr3_aa: CATSTRDSQETQYF
v_call: TRBV27; j_call: TRBJ2-7; d_call: .; clone_size: .; cdr3_nt: TGTGCCAGCAGTTTCCCCCAGGGCAGGGCCTTC; cdr3_aa: CASSFPQGRAF
v_call: TRBV13; j_call: TRBJ1-6; d_call: TRBD1; clone_size: .; cdr3_nt: TGTGCCAGCAGCTCGGGAACAGGGGGCGTGGGTTATAATTCACCCCTCCACTTT; cdr3_aa: CASSSGTGGVGYNSPLHF
v_call: TRBV5-1; j_call: TRBJ2-1; d_call: TRBD2; clone_size: once; cdr3_nt: TGCGCCAGCAGCGTGGGACTAGCGGGGGGGAATGAGCAGTTCTTC; cdr3_aa: CASSVGLAGGNEQFF
v_call: TRBV28; j_call: TRBJ1-5; d_call: .; clone_size: .; cdr3_nt: TGTGCCAGCAGTTTAATTCAGAATAGCAATCAGCCCCAGCATTTT; cdr3_aa: CASSLIQNSNQPQHF
v_call: TRBV7-2; j_call: TRBJ2-3; d_call: .; clone_size: once; cdr3_nt: TGTGCCAGCAGCTTAGAGCCCCCAGATACGCAGTATTTT; cdr3_aa: CASSLEPPDTQYF
v_call: TRBV27; j_call: TRBJ2-2; d_call: .; clone_size: .; cdr3_nt: TGTGCCAGCAGTTTTGGGCACGGCATCGGGGAGCTGTTTTTT; cdr3_aa: CASSFGHGIGELFF
v_call: TRBV15; j_call: TRBJ2-7; d_call: TRBD1; clone_size: .; cdr3_nt: TGTGCCACCAGCGGGACAGGGAAGGGGGTGGACTCCTACGAGCAGTACTTC; cdr3_aa: CATSGTGKGVDSYEQYF
v_call: TRBV7-2; j_call: TRBJ1-1; d_call: .; clone_size: .; cdr3_nt: TGTGCCAGCAGCTTAAATAGAGCTGAAGCTTTCTTT; cdr3_aa: CASSLNRAEAFF
v_call: TRBV11-3; j_call: TRBJ2-3; d_call: .; clone_size: .; cdr3_nt: TGTGCCAGCAGCTTAGGTTCGGGGGGCATAGATACGCAGTATTTT; cdr3_aa: CASSLGSGGIDTQYF
v_call: TRBV2; j_call: TRBJ2-1; d_call: .; clone_size: .; cdr3_nt: TGTGCCAGCAGGGGAAGTGAGGGTGAGCAGTTCTTC; cdr3_aa: CASRGSEGEQFF
v_call: TRBV5-1; j_call: TRBJ2-5; d_call: .; clone_size: .; cdr3_nt: TGCGCCAGCAGCTTGGGGGGCCGAGAGACCCAGTACTTC; cdr3_aa: CASSLGGRETQYF
v_call: TRBV7-7; j_call: TRBJ2-3; d_call: TRBD2; clone_size: .; cdr3_nt: TGTGCCAGCAGCTTAGCGGGGGGGGATACGCAGTATTTT; cdr3_aa: CASSLAGGDTQYF
v_call: TRBV18; j_call: TRBJ1-5; d_call: .; clone_size: .; cdr3_nt: TGTGCCAGCTCCCCACAGAGAACCAGCAATCAGCCCCAGCATTTT; cdr3_aa: CASSPQRTSNQPQHF
v_call: TRBV4-1; j_call: TRBJ1-3; d_call: .; clone_size: .; cdr3_nt: TGCGCCAGCAGCCTAGGGGTTGGAAACACCATATATTTT; cdr3_aa: CASSLGVGNTIYF
v_call: TRBV19; j_call: TRBJ2-2; d_call: .; clone_size: .; cdr3_nt: TGTGCCAGTATTGAGACTAACACCGGGGAGCTGTTTTTT; cdr3_aa: CASIETNTGELFF
v_call: TRBV19; j_call: TRBJ2-2; d_call: .; clone_size: .; cdr3_nt: TGTGCCAGTAGGGGGGGGGCCGCCCCCGGGGAGCTGTTTTTT; cdr3_aa: CASRGGAAPGELFF
v_call: TRBV28; j_call: TRBJ2-3; d_call: .; clone_size: .; cdr3_nt: TGTGCCAGCAGACAGGTCTCTAGCACAGATACGCAGTATTTT; cdr3_aa: CASRQVSSTDTQYF
v_call: TRBV27; j_call: TRBJ2-7; d_call: TRBD2; clone_size: .; cdr3_nt: TGTGCCAGCAGTTCCCCCCGGACTAGCGGCAAGATAGAGCACGAGCAGTACTTC; cdr3_aa: CASSSPRTSGKIEHEQYF
v_call: TRBV7-2; j_call: TRBJ2-2; d_call: TRBD1; clone_size: .; cdr3_nt: TGTGCCAGCAGCTTAGGACAGGGGAGACCCGGGGAGCTGTTTTTT; cdr3_aa: CASSLGQGRPGELFF
v_call: TRBV2; j_call: TRBJ2-3; d_call: TRBD2; clone_size: few; cdr3_nt: TGTGCCAGCAGTGATGGAAGCGGGGGGTTCACAGATACGCAGTATTTT; cdr3_aa: CASSDGSGGFTDTQYF
v_call: TRBV28; j_call: TRBJ2-1; d_call: TRBD2; clone_size: .; cdr3_nt: TGTGCCAGCAGTTCCGGTAGCGGGGGGCCCTACAATGAGCAGTTCTTC; cdr3_aa: CASSSGSGGPYNEQFF
v_call: TRBV4-3; j_call: TRBJ2-1; d_call: TRBD2; clone_size: .; cdr3_nt: TGCGCCAGCAGCCACGGGACTAGCGGGGGGGCGGGATACAATGAGCAGTTCTTC; cdr3_aa: CASSHGTSGGAGYNEQFF